What follows is one TCR beta chain and its context. The sample comes from a study of blood T cell repertoires in COVID-19. Whole-study context: Samples representing acute and convalescent COVID-19 were sourced from the United States, Italy and Spain. T cells, B-cell-depleted T cells, or PBMCs supplied cDNA or gDNA.

Germline CDR1 MNHEY, CDR2 SMNVEV (reference sequence). The CDR3 totals 15 residues. V gave up 5 bases and J gave up 3 bases, with 14 bases separating them. Authors' analysis steps: Reference gene primer amplification in the assay estimated nucleated cell counts. The method was immunoSEQ multiplex PCR; TCRdb's version includes in-frame clones alone and lacks a portion of them. V and J calls and clone size are those listed in that table; D and trimming were worked out from the DNA. The sample has approximately 190,000 clones; around 86% are singletons. The chain recombines TRBV27 with TRBJ1-5, with D hard to call. Material: peripheral blood. The clonotype originates from a man at least 80 years old with acute or convalescent COVID-19. CDR3 residues: CASSSLEGSNQPQHF. The CDR3, as DNA: TGTGCCAGCAGTAGCCTGGAGGGCTCCAATCAGCCCCAGCATTTT.